Shown below are 10 T cell receptor beta chains from a single sample sequenced in a study of shared clonotypes between healthy human individuals. Only in-frame clones appear in the TCRdb table, and some are missing; sequencing was by immunoSEQ multiplex PCR. Of around 2.5 million clones in the sample, more than 85% were seen once. The sequenced sample consisted of naive CD4+ T cells from PBMCs. Regarding subset: CD45RA+ positively selected. The receptors originated from a man younger than 35 in good health. Some clones in this sample may be carry-over from other donors' samples.

The chain employs TRBV6-1 and TRBJ1-4, with D uncertain. The CDR3 has 17 residues. The V gene lost 1 base and the J gene lost 1 base, with 13 bases spanning the gap. Germline loops: CDR1 MNHNS, CDR2 SASEGT. DNA for the CDR3: TGTGCCAGCAGTGAAGGGGTAGGGAGGCTAACTAATGAAAAACTGTTTTTT. Translated, it gives CASSEGVGRLTNEKLFF.

This rearrangement joins TRBV7-2 to TRBJ2-5, with D unresolved. Trimming cost V 0 bases and J 2 bases, with 4 bases left between them. Germline V gene data show CDR1 as SGHTA and CDR2 as FQGNSA. The CDR3 is 13 amino acids. The CDR3 DNA follows: TGTGCCAGCAGCTTAGCAGTACAAGAGACCCAGTACTTC. Amino acid sequence: CASSLAVQETQYF.

The rearrangement uses TRBV5-1 and TRBJ1-4, with D possibly being TRBD1 (6 bases). The ends were cut back, 6 bases at V and 3 bases at J, with 12 bases in the middle. Per the germline V gene, CDR1 is SGHRS and CDR2 is YFSETQ. The length of the CDR3 is 14 residues. The CDR3 nucleotides read TGCGCCAGCACCCAGGACAGACCTAATGAAAAACTGTTTTTT. Its protein product is CASTQDRPNEKLFF.

This chain uses TRBV20-1 with TRBJ2-1; D may be TRBD2 (5 bases). The V gene's germline CDR1 is DFQATT and CDR2 SNEGSKA (reference sequence). V dropped 3 bases and J dropped 10 bases, with 10 bases sitting between them. This CDR3 spans 11 amino acids. The CDR3 region has the DNA TGCAGTGCTAGCCCGCGAGGGGAGCAGTTCTTC. It translates to CSASPRGEQFF.

The sample holds one count of this clone. The V gene is TRBV19, the J gene TRBJ2-7; 8 positions match TRBD1. CDR3 length: 13 residues. Per the germline V gene, CDR1 is LNHDA and CDR2 is SQIVND (reference sequence). The V and J ends lost 6 bases and 3 bases, in that order; junction bases with no gene match: 4. CDR3 protein: CASSEQGGYEQYF. The CDR3 bases are TGTGCCAGTAGCGAACAGGGGGGCTACGAGCAGTACTTC.

To note about this clone: This same CDR3 is encoded by further DNA sequences in the sample. This sequence joins TRBV18 and TRBJ1-5; 11 nucleotides line up with TRBD1. Germline V gene data show CDR1 as KGHSH and CDR2 as LQKENI. The CDR3 extends over 15 amino acids. Trimming took 3 bases from V and 7 from J; bases not matched to a gene: 5. In DNA, the CDR3 is TGTGCCAGCTCACCCGGGACAGGGGGACGGCAGCCCCAGCATTTT. It yields the protein CASSPGTGGRQPQHF.

CDR3 sequence (DNA): TGCAGCGCGCGAGCTAGCGGCTCCTACAATGAGCAGTTCTTC. Protein sequence: CSARASGSYNEQFF. The chain has TRBV29-1 and TRBJ2-1; 7 positions agree with TRBD2. The germline CDR1 and CDR2 sequences are SQVTM and ANQGSEA. V lost 7 bases to trimming and J lost 0 bases; unmatched junction nucleotides: 6. This CDR3 is 14 amino acids long.

This chain uses TRBV6-1 with TRBJ2-2; D uncertain. CDR3 length: 13 residues. Germline V CDR1 and CDR2: MNHNS, SASEGT. Trimming left V 6 bases short and J 1 base short, with 6 bases between. The CDR3 spells CASRPGNTGELFF. Written as DNA, the CDR3 is TGTGCCAGCAGACCAGGGAACACCGGGGAGCTGTTTTTT.

The CDR3 region is CASSSHGQVEGYTF. The CDR3 DNA reads TGTGCCAGCAGCTCCCACGGACAGGTAGAGGGCTACACCTTC. J is TRBJ1-2 and V is TRBV5-4; 7 nucleotides agree with TRBD1. This CDR3 contains 14 residues. J gave up 8 bases and V 3 bases, and 10 bases lay outside the gene matches. Germline V gene data show CDR1 as SGHNT and CDR2 as YYREEE (reference sequence). The variable domain in full, with the rest retrieved from reference TRBV5-4 and TRBJ1-2, is ETGVTQSPTHLIKTRGQQVTLRCSSQSGHNTVSWYQQALGQGPQFIFQYYREEENGRGNFPPRFSGLQFPNYSSELNVNALELDDSALYLCASSSHGQVEGYTFGSGTRLTVV.

The V gene is TRBV5-1, the J gene TRBJ2-5; 9 positions agree with TRBD1. Germline V gene lookup returns CDR1 SGHRS and CDR2 YFSETQ. This CDR3 spans 17 amino acids. V was clipped by 4 bases and J by 5 bases; unmatched bases: 15. The DNA for the CDR3 is TGCGCCAGCAGCCCGTTTACGACAGGGGGATTTGGGGAGACCCAGTACTTC. It translates to CASSPFTTGGFGETQYF. The full variable domain, in which reference TRBV5-1 and TRBJ2-5 provide the parts outside the CDR3, is KAGVTQTPRYLIKTRGQQVTLSCSPISGHRSVSWYQQTPGQGLQFLFEYFSETQRNKGNFPGRFSGRQFSNSRSEMNVSTLELGDSALYLCASSPFTTGGFGETQYFGPGTRLLVL.